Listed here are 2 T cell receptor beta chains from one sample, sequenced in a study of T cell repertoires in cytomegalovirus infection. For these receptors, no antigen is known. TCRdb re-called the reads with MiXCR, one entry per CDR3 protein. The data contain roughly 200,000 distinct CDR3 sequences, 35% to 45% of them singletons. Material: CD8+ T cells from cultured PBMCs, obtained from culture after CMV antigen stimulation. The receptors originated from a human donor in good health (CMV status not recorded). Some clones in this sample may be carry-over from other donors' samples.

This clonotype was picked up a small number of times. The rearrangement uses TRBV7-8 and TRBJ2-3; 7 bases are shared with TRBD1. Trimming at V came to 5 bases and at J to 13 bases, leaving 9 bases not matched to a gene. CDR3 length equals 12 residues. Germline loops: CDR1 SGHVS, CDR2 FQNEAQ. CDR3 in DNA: TGTGCCAGCAGCGAGGGACAGACAAGAGAGTATTTT. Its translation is CASSEGQTREYF.

Here the CDR3 reads CASSFMAGALYNEQFF. As DNA, the CDR3 is TGTGCCAGCAGCTTTATGGCGGGCGCGCTATACAATGAGCAGTTCTTC. V gene TRBV27 combines with J gene TRBJ2-1, with D tentatively TRBD2 (5 bases). This CDR3 spans 16 amino acids. Deletions cut 6 bases from V and 4 bases from J, with 19 bases between. Germline V gene lookup returns CDR1 MNHEY and CDR2 SMNVEV (reference sequence).